This passage covers 4 T cell receptor beta chains from one sample sequenced in a study of cytomegalovirus exposure and HLA in healthy donors. Primers for the PCR totalled 60 Vbeta and 13 Jbeta. Sequencing used immunoSEQ multiplex PCR; TCRdb keeps in-frame clones, though not all of them. This repertoire includes under 200,000 clones. Specimen: PBMCs. The receptors were sampled from a man in his thirties or forties in good health and CMV-seronegative.

The chain employs TRBV7-9 and TRBJ1-1; D not certain. This CDR3 is 12 amino acids long. V was pared by 4 bases and J by 5 bases, with 8 bases between. Germline V lookup: CDR1 SEHNR, CDR2 FQNEAQ (reference sequence). CDR3 nucleotide sequence: TGTGCCAGCAGCTCCGGGAGTACTGAAGCTTTCTTT. Translation gives CASSSGSTEAFF.

The genes are TRBV30 and TRBJ2-5, with 7 bases that match TRBD2. Germline CDR1 is GTSNPN and CDR2 is SVGIG (reference sequence). The V segment lost 7 bases and the J segment 2 bases; nucleotides outside the gene matches: 7. This CDR3 spans 13 amino acids. CDR3 nucleotides: TGTGCCTCCAGTAGGGAGGGGCAAGAGACCCAGTACTTC. Protein: CASSREGQETQYF.

V usage is TRBV7-9 and J usage is TRBJ1-6; 8 nucleotides agree with TRBD1. CDR1 is SEHNR and CDR2 is FQNEAQ in the germline V gene (reference sequence). CDR3 length: 14 residues. CDR3 in amino acids: CAGQGIPYNSPLHF. The CDR3 DNA reads as TGTGCAGGACAGGGAATCCCCTATAATTCACCCCTCCACTTT.

This chain links TRBV27 with TRBJ1-1; a weak D match, TRBD1 (6 bases). This CDR3 contains 14 residues. V lost 5 bases and J lost 7, with 17 bases in between. Germline CDR1 and CDR2: MNHEY and SMNVEV (reference sequence). The CDR3 reads CASSPFTPRGEAFF. CDR3 coding DNA: TGTGCCAGCAGTCCTTTTACCCCCAGGGGTGAAGCTTTCTTT.